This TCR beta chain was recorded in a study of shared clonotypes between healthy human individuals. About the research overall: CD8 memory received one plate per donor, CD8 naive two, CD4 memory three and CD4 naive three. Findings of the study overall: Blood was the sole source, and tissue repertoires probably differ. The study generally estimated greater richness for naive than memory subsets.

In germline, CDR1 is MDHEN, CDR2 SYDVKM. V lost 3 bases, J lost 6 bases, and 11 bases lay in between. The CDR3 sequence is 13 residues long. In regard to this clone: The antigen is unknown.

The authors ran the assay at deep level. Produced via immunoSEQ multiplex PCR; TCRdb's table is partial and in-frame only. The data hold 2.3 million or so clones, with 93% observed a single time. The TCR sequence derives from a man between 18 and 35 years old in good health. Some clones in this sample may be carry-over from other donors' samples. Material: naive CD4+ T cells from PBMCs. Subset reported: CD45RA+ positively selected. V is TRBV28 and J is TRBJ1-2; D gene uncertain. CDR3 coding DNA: TGTGCCAGCAGTTTGTTTACAGTCGATGGCTACACCTTC. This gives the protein CASSLFTVDGYTF.